One and the same sample provided the 9 T cell receptor beta chains below, sequenced in a study of graft-versus-host responses after intestinal transplantation. No cognate antigen is known for these TCRs. Clones were sequenced by immunoSEQ multiplex PCR, and TCRdb holds only the in-frame ones, with some missing. The sample includes 40,000 to 60,000 clones, about four fifths of them seen just once. The sequenced sample was unstimulated CD4+ T cells sorted from spleen or lymph node cells, obtained before transplant. All receptors derive from a human donor who was the organ donor for an intestinal transplant.

This clone was picked up a small number of times. This chain connects TRBV4-3 to TRBJ2-3, with 7 bases fitting TRBD2. V gave up 0 bases and J gave up 4 bases; unmatched junction bases: 7. This CDR3 region has 16 residues. The germline CDR1 and CDR2 sequences are LGHNA and YSLEER. The CDR3, as DNA: TGCGCCAGCAGCCAAGATGCCCGCGGGGGTGCAGATACGCAGTATTTT. Residues: CASSQDARGGADTQYF.

This chain links TRBV18 with TRBJ2-7, with TRBD1 identical over 7 bases. V shed 6 bases, J shed 2 bases, and the junction held 13 bases outside the gene matches. CDR1 is KGHSH, CDR2 LQKENI, per germline. The CDR3 has 16 amino acids. CDR3 in DNA: TGTGCCAGCTCTCCTCAAAGACAAGGGACAGCCTACGAGCAGTACTTC. Its translation: CASSPQRQGTAYEQYF.

V usage is TRBV18 and J usage is TRBJ2-7; maybe TRBD2 (7 bases). Trimming cost V 2 bases and J 5 bases, with 10 bases left between them. Looked up from germline, CDR1 is KGHSH and CDR2 is LQKENI. The CDR3 is 13 residues long. Here the CDR3 reads CASSPAGAHEQYF. CDR3 bases: TGTGCCAGCTCACCAGCGGGGGCCCACGAGCAGTACTTC.

This chain links TRBV7-2 with TRBJ2-1; 10 nucleotides match TRBD2. V lost 3 bases, J lost 4 bases, and 3 bases stayed unmatched. Germline CDR1 is SGHTA and CDR2 is FQGNSA. CDR3 length equals 15 residues. The CDR3 DNA follows: TGTGCCAGCAGCTTTAGCGGGGGGTTTTACAATGAGCAGTTCTTC. Translated, it gives CASSFSGGFYNEQFF. Full variable domain (remainder filled in from reference TRBV7-2 and TRBJ2-1): GAGVSQSPSNKVTEKGKDVELRCDPISGHTALYWYRQSLGQGLEFLIYFQGNSAPDKSGLPSDRFSAERTGGSVSTLTIQRTQQEDSAVYLCASSFSGGFYNEQFFGPGTRLTVL.

The genes are TRBV11-3 and TRBJ2-5; 15 nucleotides agree with TRBD2. The CDR3 loop spans 16 amino acids. J was trimmed by 5 bases and V by 3 bases; bases with no gene match: 4. Per the germline V gene, CDR1 is SGHNT and CDR2 is YENEEA. The CDR3 is CASSFGLAGGSETQYF. DNA for the CDR3: TGTGCCAGCAGCTTCGGACTAGCGGGGGGGAGTGAGACCCAGTACTTC. Variable domain in full (rest from reference TRBV11-3 and TRBJ2-5): EAGVVQSPRYKIIEKKQPVAFWCNPISGHNTLYWYLQNLGQGPELLIRYENEEAVDDSQLPKDRFSAERLKGVDSTLKIQPAELGDSAVYLCASSFGLAGGSETQYFGPGTRLLVL.

As to this clone: An end of the junction does not agree with germline; a read error may underlie this. This chain links TRBV19 with TRBJ1-5, with D hard to call. CDR1 is LNHDA and CDR2 is SQIVND in the germline V gene (reference sequence). This CDR3 has 13 residues. CDR3 in amino acids: CASRIGRDQPQHF. CDR3 DNA: TGTGCCAGTAGGATAGGGCGCGATCAGCCCCAGCATTTT.

The rearrangement uses TRBV19 and TRBJ2-7; TRBD1 matches at 7 bases. The germline CDR1 and CDR2 sequences are LNHDA and SQIVND (reference sequence). V shed 6 bases, J shed 5 bases, and the junction held 7 bases outside the gene matches. The CDR3 consists of 13 residues. The CDR3 DNA reads as TGTGCCAGTAGATCACAGGGGAGCGACGAGCAGTACTTC. Its protein product is CASRSQGSDEQYF.

This clone occurred once. The CDR3 sequence is CASSPDFSSYEQYF. In DNA form, the CDR3 reads TGTGCCAGCAGCCCGGACTTTAGCTCCTACGAGCAGTACTTC. The chain uses TRBV7-7 and TRBJ2-7, with a possible D match to TRBD2 (5 bases). Per germline, CDR1 SSHAT and CDR2 FNYEAQ (reference sequence). Trimming stripped 5 bases from V and 0 bases from J, with 11 bases between. This CDR3 has 14 residues.

The genes are TRBV30 and TRBJ1-6, with D unresolved. The CDR3 length is 12 residues. V dropped 0 bases and J dropped 7 bases, with 4 bases sitting between them. Germline CDR1 reads GTSNPN; CDR2 reads SVGIG (reference sequence). The CDR3 nucleotides read TGTGCCTGGAGTGTACTCAATTCACCCCTCCACTTT. It encodes CAWSVLNSPLHF.